These 22 T cell receptor beta chains originate from one sample sequenced in a study of cytomegalovirus exposure and HLA in healthy donors. The study ran its PCR with 60 Vbeta and 13 Jbeta primers. Assay: immunoSEQ multiplex PCR; the TCRdb copy retains only in-frame clones and omits some. The top ten clones hold just over 3% of a sample with around 87,000 clones, 76% of them seen once. Sequenced sample: PBMCs. The receptor set was obtained from a man aged 35 to 55 in good health and CMV-seronegative.

This chain uses TRBV9 with TRBJ1-4; 8 bases align to TRBD1. Germline values: CDR1 SGDLS, CDR2 YYNGEE. Trimming removed 3 bases from V and 5 bases from J; junction bases left unmatched: 6. The CDR3 has 15 residues. The DNA of the CDR3 is TGTGCCAGCAGCGCCGGACAGGGACCGAATGAAAAACTGTTTTTT. As protein: CASSAGQGPNEKLFF.

The rearrangement uses TRBV5-5 and TRBJ1-1; D is unclear. The germline V gene encodes CDR1 SGHKS and CDR2 YYEKEE (reference sequence). The CDR3 length is 14 residues. Trimming stripped 7 bases from V and 1 base from J, with 14 bases between. The CDR3 reads CASETTAGNTEAFF. DNA for the CDR3: TGTGCCAGCGAAACAACCGCAGGGAACACTGAAGCTTTCTTT.

The chain recombines TRBV7-2 with TRBJ1-1; D is unresolved. Looked up from germline, CDR1 is SGHTA and CDR2 is FQGNSA. The CDR3 has 13 amino acids. V shed 1 base and J shed 9 bases, with 12 bases lying between them. The CDR3 coding sequence is TGTGCCAGCAGCTTAGGACGTGGGCAGCAAGCTTTCTTT. It yields the protein CASSLGRGQQAFF.

The chain combines TRBV19 with TRBJ2-3, with 11 positions matching TRBD1. Germline-derived CDR1 and CDR2 are LNHDA and SQIVND (reference sequence). J lost 3 bases, V lost 10 bases, and 3 bases had no gene match. The CDR3 length is 13 residues. CDR3 protein: CATRDRGTDTQYF. The CDR3 DNA is TGTGCCACTCGGGACAGGGGGACAGATACGCAGTATTTT.

Only a few counts were recorded for this clone. The J gene is TRBJ1-2, the V gene TRBV28; D not resolved. The germline V gene has CDR1 MDHEN and CDR2 SYDVKM. Between the trimmed V and J ends, which lost 3 bases and 6 bases, there was a span of 20 bases. This CDR3 is 16 amino acids long. The chain's CDR3 is CASSFPGIGGRDGYTF. As DNA, the CDR3 is TGTGCCAGCAGTTTCCCCGGGATAGGAGGGAGAGATGGCTACACCTTC.

The chain is built from TRBV5-6 and TRBJ2-7, with a possible D match to TRBD1 (6 bases). V lost 4 bases, J lost 1 base, and 9 bases lay in between. Germline V gives CDR1 SGHDT, CDR2 YYEEEE. This CDR3 is 13 amino acids long. CDR3 sequence reads: CASSMDSSYEQYF. The CDR3 DNA reads as TGTGCCAGCAGCATGGACAGTTCCTACGAGCAGTACTTC.

The rearrangement uses TRBV28 and TRBJ1-2, with 9 bases identical to TRBD1. Trimming cost V 2 bases and J 4 bases; bases outside gene matches: 8. Per the germline V gene, CDR1 is MDHEN and CDR2 is SYDVKM. The CDR3 is made up of 16 amino acids. Written as DNA, the CDR3 is TGTGCCAGCAGTTTAAGACAGGGGGTCCTGACCTATGGCTACACCTTC. It encodes CASSLRQGVLTYGYTF.

The chain carries TRBV9 and TRBJ1-1; maybe TRBD1 (6 bases). The CDR3 is 15 residues long. V dropped 4 bases and J dropped 1 base, with 14 bases sitting between them. CDR1 is SGDLS and CDR2 is YYNGEE in the germline V gene. DNA for the CDR3: TGTGCCAGCAGCCCCCAGGGGACGGAGAACACTGAAGCTTTCTTT. Its translation is CASSPQGTENTEAFF.

Only a few counts were recorded for this clone. The V call is TRBV30, the J call TRBJ1-2; no reliable D call. V gave up 5 bases and J gave up 0 bases, with 10 bases separating them. The CDR3 extends over 13 amino acids. Germline CDR1 is GTSNPN and CDR2 is SVGIG (reference sequence). The CDR3 protein is CAWGLTTNYGYTF. As DNA, the CDR3 is TGTGCCTGGGGCCTAACTACTAACTATGGCTACACCTTC.

This clone was seen a handful of times. CDR3 nucleotide sequence: TGTGCCAGCAGCTTGGCCTACGAGCAGTACTTC. Amino acid sequence: CASSLAYEQYF. This chain links TRBV5-5 with TRBJ2-5; D is unclear. Matching the DNA end better, TRBJ2-7 makes the J call doubtful. In germline, CDR1 is SGHKS, CDR2 YYEKEE (reference sequence). The CDR3 runs 11 residues.

V usage is TRBV10-1 and J usage is TRBJ1-5; weak D call: TRBD1 (5 bases). Trimming took 6 bases from V and 4 from J, leaving 16 bases between them. This CDR3 is 15 amino acids long. Germline CDR1 WNHNN, CDR2 SYGVQD (reference sequence). The CDR3 reads CASRGVLQFNQPQHF. Here the CDR3 DNA reads TGCGCCAGCAGAGGGGTATTGCAGTTTAATCAGCCCCAGCATTTT.

The chain carries TRBV7-2 and TRBJ1-1; tentatively, D is TRBD1 (6 bases). Germline loops: CDR1 SGHTA, CDR2 FQGNSA. The V and J ends lost 5 bases and 0 bases respectively, with 13 bases between them. This CDR3 contains 15 residues. The CDR3 DNA reads as TGTGCCAGCAGCCTTGGACAGATGATGAACACTGAAGCTTTCTTT. This sequence encodes CASSLGQMMNTEAFF.

The V and J genes are TRBV6-1 and TRBJ1-2; D is ambiguous. CDR3 length: 15 residues. Germline V gene data show CDR1 as MNHNS and CDR2 as SASEGT. Trimming stripped 5 bases from V and 4 bases from J, with 17 bases between. The CDR3 bases are TGTGCCAGCAGTACCCGGACGAGCAGCGGCTATGGCTACACCTTC. It encodes CASSTRTSSGYGYTF.

The sample holds a few counts of this clone. This chain uses TRBV28 with TRBJ1-4; 7 nucleotides line up with TRBD1. Trimming at V came to 9 bases and at J to 8 bases, leaving 9 bases not matched to a gene. The CDR3 has 13 residues. CDR1 is MDHEN, CDR2 SYDVKM, per germline. CDR3 region: CASRGLRLEKLFF. The CDR3 DNA is TGTGCCAGTAGGGGGCTGCGGTTGGAAAAACTGTTTTTT. Full variable domain (remainder filled in from reference TRBV28 and TRBJ1-4): DVKVTQSSRYLVKRTGEKVFLECVQDMDHENMFWYRQDPGLGLRLIYFSYDVKMKEKGDIPEGYSVSREKKERFSLILESASTNQTSMYLCASRGLRLEKLFFGSGTQLSVL.

J is TRBJ2-1 and V is TRBV5-1, with D tentatively TRBD2 (7 bases). Trimming removed 4 bases at V and 7 bases at J, with 18 bases between. CDR1 and CDR2 (germline): SGHRS, YFSETQ. The CDR3 runs 15 residues. The CDR3 loop reads CASSPGGPPGNEQFF. Here the CDR3 DNA reads TGCGCCAGCAGCCCCGGGGGGCCCCCGGGAAATGAGCAGTTCTTC.

The V call is TRBV5-5, the J call TRBJ2-5; 8 nucleotides agree with TRBD1. The assigned J gene may be wrong: the sequence end matches TRBJ2-7 better. Germline CDR1 reads SGHKS; CDR2 reads YYEKEE (reference sequence). The CDR3 extends over 14 amino acids. The CDR3 nucleotides are TGTGCCAGCAGCTTCTGGACAGGGACCTACGAGCAGTACTTC. This codes for CASSFWTGTYEQYF.

V gene TRBV11-1 combines with J gene TRBJ1-1, with unresolved D. Looked up from germline, CDR1 is SGHAT and CDR2 is FQDESV (reference sequence). CDR3 length: 13 residues. The germline V and J ends were trimmed by 7 bases and 6 bases, with 15 bases remaining between them. CDR3 loop: CASTDFVHSEAFF. The CDR3 bases are TGTGCCAGCACCGACTTTGTGCATTCTGAAGCTTTCTTT.

The chain couples TRBV7-3 to TRBJ2-3; 7 nucleotides match TRBD2. Looked up from germline, CDR1 is SGHTA and CDR2 is FQGTGA. Germline trimming cut 3 bases from V and 2 bases from J; bases unmatched to any gene: 5. The CDR3 runs to 15 residues. In DNA, the CDR3 is TGTGCCAGCAGCTTCTCGGGGGGTTACACAGATACGCAGTATTTT. It specifies CASSFSGGYTDTQYF.

The chain carries TRBV5-1 and TRBJ1-1; D is possibly TRBD1 (6 bases). V was trimmed by 4 bases and J by 2 bases, leaving 12 bases between them. Germline CDR1 and CDR2: SGHRS and YFSETQ. CDR3 length: 14 amino acids. CDR3 DNA sequence: TGCGCCAGCAGCAACGGACAGCTTAACACTGAAGCTTTCTTT. This codes for CASSNGQLNTEAFF.

The V gene is TRBV30, the J gene TRBJ2-7, with D perhaps matching TRBD1 (6 bases). This CDR3 comprises 15 residues. Between the trimmed V and J ends, which lost 2 bases and 1 base, there was a span of 15 bases. Germline V CDR1 and CDR2: GTSNPN, SVGIG (reference sequence). As DNA, the CDR3 is TGTGCCTGGAGTCTAGTGGCAGGGACATCCTACGAGCAGTACTTC. Encoded protein: CAWSLVAGTSYEQYF.

The chain joins TRBV7-9 to TRBJ1-1; D gene uncertain. The V end was cut by 5 bases, the J end by 3 bases, with 10 bases between. The CDR3 runs 13 residues. The germline CDR1 and CDR2 sequences are SEHNR and FQNEAQ (reference sequence). The CDR3 protein is CASSIDTYTEAFF. CDR3 in DNA: TGTGCCAGCAGCATCGACACTTACACTGAAGCTTTCTTT.

The genes are TRBV2 and TRBJ1-2, with D perhaps TRBD1 (6 bases). CDR1 SNHLY and CDR2 FYNNEI come from the germline V gene. The CDR3 spans 13 residues. The V end was cut by 10 bases, the J end by 0 bases, with 12 bases between. CDR3 bases: TGTGCCACTGGACAGAAGCCTAACTATGGCTACACCTTC. Translating it yields CATGQKPNYGYTF.